The 31 T cell receptor beta chains reported below all come from one sample, sequenced in a study of regulatory T cells in long-lasting Graves disease listed by TCRdb under 2021. The library was generated by multiplex PCR. The reads were generated on an Illumina HiSeq 4000. TCR beta libraries were built with iRepertoire HTBI primers and Arm-PCR amplification of CDR3 regions. TCRdb reworked the public reads: Q25 trimming with fastp, MiXCR clone assembly, productive beta chains retained. Entries are consolidated by CDR3 protein sequence, retaining the most common genes and DNA. The sample profile shows 300,000 or so distinct CDR3 sequences; around 20% of them were found once. The top ten constitute 25% to 30% of the sample. This specimen's time point label, interpreted: persistent/refractory GD, antithyroid drugs over 5 years with positive TRAb. For both TCR sequencing and RNA sequencing, RNA was extracted from PBMCs using TRIzol.

The specimen comprised peripheral blood mononuclear cells (PBMCs), sampled when the disease was refractory, from a patient treated with antithyroid drugs. Receptors were obtained from a female donor with Graves disease.

Concerning this clonotype itself: A much bigger clone sits one base away, suggesting this may be a read error. The chain has TRBV20-1 and TRBJ2-7; 10 bases align to TRBD2. Germline V gene sequence: CDR1 DFQATT, CDR2 SNEGSKA (reference sequence). CDR3 length: 15 amino acids. CDR3 DNA: TGCAGTGCTAGAGATGCCCGCAGCGGGAGGGCCGAGCGGTACTTC. This sequence encodes CSARDARSGRAERYF.

The CDR3 loop is CATSSASNQPQHF. In DNA, the CDR3 is TGTGCCACCAGCTCAGCCAGTAATCAGCCCCAGCATTTT. V usage is TRBV15 and J usage is TRBJ1-5; D gene unclear. The V end lost 5 bases, the J end lost 4 bases, and 9 bases lay between the germline ends. The CDR3 has 13 amino acids. Germline loops: CDR1 LNHNV, CDR2 YYDKDF (reference sequence).

This clonotype came up a few times. V gene TRBV9 combines with J gene TRBJ2-2; no firm D call. The germline V gene has CDR1 SGDLS and CDR2 YYNGEE. The germline V and J ends were trimmed by 3 bases and 1 base, with 13 bases remaining between them. There are 16 residues in the CDR3. This CDR3 is CASSALPAVNTGELFF. The DNA of the CDR3 is TGTGCCAGCAGCGCGCTCCCGGCGGTGAACACCGGGGAGCTGTTTTTT.

This clonotype showed up just a few times. This chain links TRBV20-1 with TRBJ2-5, with TRBD2 matching over 9 bases. Losses at the gene ends were 0 bases for V and 1 base for J; bases not matched to a gene: 6. Germline lookup yields CDR1 DFQATT and CDR2 SNEGSKA (reference sequence). The CDR3 is made up of 16 amino acids. CDR3 sequence: CSARETSGRSQETQYF. Written as DNA, the CDR3 is TGCAGTGCTAGAGAAACTAGCGGGCGATCCCAAGAGACCCAGTACTTC.

This clonotype appeared many times. The chain joins TRBV2 to TRBJ1-1, with D perhaps TRBD1 (6 bases). The CDR3 has 14 amino acids. V gave up 2 bases and J gave up 11 bases, with 18 bases separating them. CDR1 is SNHLY and CDR2 is FYNNEI in the germline V gene. As DNA, the CDR3 is TGTGCCAGCAGTGAATCGGGTGGATCTCAGGGGGCTTTCTTT. Translated, it gives CASSESGGSQGAFF. The full variable domain, with the rest looked up from reference TRBV2 and TRBJ1-1, is EPEVTQTPSHQVTQMGQEVILRCVPISNHLYFYWYRQILGQKVEFLVSFYNNEISEKSEIFDDQFSVERPDGSNFTLKIRSTKLEDSAMYFCASSESGGSQGAFFGQGTRLTVV.

In its sample, this clonotype was seen once. The rearrangement joins TRBV27 to TRBJ2-2, with 9 positions matching TRBD1. Germline-derived CDR1 and CDR2 are MNHEY and SMNVEV (reference sequence). This CDR3 region has 15 residues. Unmatched junction bases numbered 6, after V lost 6 bases and J lost 4 bases. CDR3 coding DNA: TGTGCCAGCAGCCCCCTGGACAGGGGCACCGGGGAGCTGTTTTTT. It yields the protein CASSPLDRGTGELFF.

V and J are TRBV20-1 and TRBJ2-7, with 13 bases matching TRBD2. Germline CDR1 is DFQATT and CDR2 is SNEGSKA (reference sequence). The CDR3 spans 16 residues. The trim removed 6 bases at V and 2 bases at J, leaving 10 bases unmatched. CDR3 in DNA: TGCAGTGCAGAGACTAGCGGGAGGCTGAGGGCCTACGAGCAGTACTTC. It is translated as CSAETSGRLRAYEQYF.

This clonotype turned up a few times. CDR3: CAIRDKVTGRSYEQYF. The DNA of the CDR3 is TGTGCCATCAGGGATAAAGTGACAGGGAGATCCTACGAGCAGTACTTC. The rearrangement joins TRBV10-3 to TRBJ2-7; 7 nucleotides align to TRBD1. Germline V gives CDR1 ENHRY, CDR2 SYGVKD. Losses at the gene ends were 6 bases for V and 1 base for J; bases not matched to a gene: 12. CDR3 length: 16 residues.

V gene TRBV19 combines with J gene TRBJ1-5; 9 bases are shared with TRBD1. Germline CDR1 and CDR2: LNHDA and SQIVND (reference sequence). The CDR3 has 14 residues. V dropped 5 bases and J dropped 3; count of bases not matched to a gene: 2. CDR3 nucleotide sequence: TGTGCCAGTAGTTGGACAGGGGTCAATCAGCCCCAGCATTTT. It codes for CASSWTGVNQPQHF.

This clonotype was observed many times. This rearrangement joins TRBV11-2 to TRBJ2-4; D might be TRBD1 (6 bases). Germline V lookup: CDR1 SGHAT, CDR2 FQNNGV. With 5 bases removed from V and 0 bases from J, the gap between germline ends came to 11 bases. The CDR3 is made up of 15 amino acids. The CDR3 reads CASSHTGLAKNIQYF. CDR3 nucleotides: TGTGCCAGCAGCCATACAGGGTTAGCCAAAAACATTCAGTACTTC.

This clonotype was observed many times. The chain recombines TRBV27 with TRBJ1-6; maybe TRBD1 (6 bases). There are 16 residues in the CDR3. The ends were cut back, 11 bases at V and 0 bases at J, with 17 bases in the middle. Germline lookup yields CDR1 MNHEY and CDR2 SMNVEV (reference sequence). In DNA, the CDR3 is TGTGCCCCTACCAGGACAGTCTGCTCCTATAATTCACCCCTCCACTTT. Residues: CAPTRTVCSYNSPLHF.

The V and J genes are TRBV7-8 and TRBJ1-2, with D perhaps matching TRBD1 (5 bases). Looked up from germline, CDR1 is SGHVS and CDR2 is FQNEAQ. This CDR3 has 17 amino acids. Trimming removed 0 bases at V and 4 bases at J, with 18 bases between. The CDR3 here is CASSLAVLAGRGYGYTF. CDR3 coding DNA: TGTGCCAGCAGCTTAGCGGTTCTGGCAGGGAGGGGCTATGGCTACACCTTC.

This clonotype was counted at least ten times. The chain employs TRBV18 and TRBJ1-1; D possibly corresponds to TRBD1 (5 bases). This CDR3 spans 15 amino acids. The germline CDR1 and CDR2 sequences are KGHSH and LQKENI. The V end lost 3 bases, the J end lost 6 bases, and 17 bases lay between the germline ends. DNA for the CDR3: TGTGCCAGCTCACCGAGTCAGGGCGGCAGACCTGAAGCTTTCTTT. Protein product: CASSPSQGGRPEAFF.

This clonotype has just a few counts. The chain has TRBV18 and TRBJ1-6; 8 nucleotides agree with TRBD1. V shed 1 base and J 10 bases; nucleotides not matched to a gene: 12. The CDR3 has 17 amino acids. The germline CDR1 and CDR2 sequences are KGHSH and LQKENI. The CDR3 reads CASSPLPQDRVNSPLHF. In nucleotides, the CDR3 is TGTGCCAGCTCACCACTTCCGCAGGACAGGGTAAACTCACCCCTCCACTTT. The full variable domain, rest sourced from reference TRBV18 and TRBJ1-6, is NAGVMQNPRHLVRRRGQEARLRCSPMKGHSHVYWYRQLPEEGLKFMVYLQKENIIDESGMPKERFSAEFPKEGPSILRIQQVVRGDSAAYFCASSPLPQDRVNSPLHFGNGTRLTVT.

A few counts support this clonotype. The V call is TRBV4-1, the J call TRBJ1-2; TRBD1 might be the D (6 bases). The length of the CDR3 is 17 residues. The germline gives CDR1 MGHRA, CDR2 YSYEKL. V dropped 1 base and J dropped 8 bases, with 23 bases sitting between them. CDR3 residues: CASSQGGLRQGNRGYTF. The CDR3 DNA reads as TGCGCCAGCAGCCAAGGCGGGCTTCGGCAGGGGAATCGAGGCTACACCTTC.

V is TRBV20-1 and J is TRBJ1-2; tentative D call: TRBD1 (5 bases). Deletions cut 1 base from V and 8 bases from J, with 11 bases between. The germline gives CDR1 DFQATT, CDR2 SNEGSKA (reference sequence). This CDR3 comprises 12 residues. CDR3 amino acids: CSARVQGNGYTF. The CDR3 nucleotides read TGCAGTGCTAGAGTGCAGGGAAACGGCTACACCTTC.

This clonotype showed up just a few times. The CDR3 nucleotides are TGTGCCACCGGGGCGGGGGGGAGCTCCTATAATTCACCCCTCCACTTT. Translated: CATGAGGSSYNSPLHF. This rearrangement joins TRBV28 to TRBJ1-6; D is perhaps TRBD1 (5 bases). Germline V CDR1 and CDR2: MDHEN, SYDVKM. CDR3 length equals 16 residues. Trimming left V 10 bases short and J 0 bases short, with 16 bases between.

This clonotype was observed a few times. V and J are TRBV11-2 and TRBJ2-5; possible D gene TRBD1, 5 bases. CDR3 length equals 16 residues. CDR1 and CDR2 from the germline V gene are SGHAT and FQNNGV. V lost 0 bases and J 1 base, leaving 12 bases between the germline ends. The CDR3 sequence is CASSLDWGGTQETQYF. Here the CDR3 DNA reads TGTGCCAGCAGCTTAGATTGGGGCGGAACCCAAGAGACCCAGTACTTC.

The rearrangement uses TRBV18 and TRBJ2-7; tentative D call: TRBD1 (6 bases). The germline V gene has CDR1 KGHSH and CDR2 LQKENI. The CDR3 has 14 residues. Between the trimmed V and J ends, which lost 3 bases and 3 bases, there was a span of 12 bases. The CDR3 sequence is CASSPTGSRYEQYF. The CDR3 region has the DNA TGTGCCAGCTCACCGACAGGATCCCGCTACGAGCAGTACTTC.

The CDR3 here is CASSPFEAPYNEQFF. The CDR3 nucleotides are TGTGCCAGCTCACCATTTGAGGCTCCCTACAATGAGCAGTTCTTC. The chain has TRBV18 and TRBJ2-1; unclear D gene. Trimming took 2 bases from V and 2 from J, leaving 10 bases between them. Germline V CDR1 and CDR2: KGHSH, LQKENI. The CDR3 sequence is 15 residues long.

This clonotype was observed many times. J is TRBJ2-5 and V is TRBV14; D gene unclear. The ends were cut back, 0 bases at V and 4 bases at J, with 3 bases in the middle. The CDR3 runs 12 residues. Germline V gives CDR1 SGHDN, CDR2 FVKESK. The CDR3 is CASSQEGETQYF. CDR3 nucleotide sequence: TGTGCCAGCAGCCAAGAGGGAGAGACCCAGTACTTC. Full variable domain (missing parts from reference TRBV14 and TRBJ2-5): EAGVTQFPSHSVIEKGQTVTLRCDPISGHDNLYWYRRVMGKEIKFLLHFVKESKQDESGMPNNRFLAERTGGTYSTLKVQPAELEDSGVYFCASSQEGETQYFGPGTRLLVL.

This clonotype has only a few counts. The CDR3 bases are TGCGCCAGCAGCCTTTTCGAGACTAGCGGAGAGCAGTACTTC. It codes for CASSLFETSGEQYF. This chain uses TRBV5-1 with TRBJ2-7; 9 positions agree with TRBD2. The CDR3 totals 14 residues. Looked up from germline, CDR1 is SGHRS and CDR2 is YFSETQ. V lost 4 bases to trimming and J lost 7 bases; unmatched junction nucleotides: 9.

As concerns this clonotype: Possible read error: a much larger clone is one base away. The rearrangement uses TRBV24-1 and TRBJ2-5; D assignment may be TRBD1 or TRBD2 (5 bases each). The CDR3 contains 13 residues. Germline V gene lookup returns CDR1 KGHDR and CDR2 SFDVKD. Here the CDR3 DNA reads TGTGCCACCAGTGGTTGGGACCAAGAGACCCGGTACTTC. Its translation: CATSGWDQETRYF.

The rearrangement joins TRBV3-1 to TRBJ2-2; possible D gene TRBD2, 6 bases. Germline lookup yields CDR1 LGHDT and CDR2 YNNKEL (reference sequence). The CDR3 runs 13 residues. Trimming took off 8 bases at V and 4 bases at J, with 11 bases between the two ends. For the CDR3, the DNA is TGTGCCAGCGAGACTAGAGGCACCGGGGAGCTGTTTTTT. This codes for CASETRGTGELFF.

In its sample, this clonotype was seen a few times. The V and J genes are TRBV11-3 and TRBJ1-3; 9 bases map to TRBD1. CDR3 length: 15 residues. Trimming at V came to 5 bases and at J to 2 bases, leaving 4 bases not matched to a gene. Germline assignment: CDR1 SGHNT and CDR2 YENEEA. CDR3 in amino acids: CASSPGQGPGNTIYF. CDR3 nucleotides: TGTGCCAGCAGCCCGGGACAGGGTCCTGGAAACACCATATATTTT.

As to this clonotype: Just one base apart from a much larger clone, this may be a read error. The chain links TRBV29-1 to TRBJ2-7; perhaps TRBD1 as D (6 bases). Between the trimmed V and J ends, which lost 5 bases and 6 bases, there was a span of 17 bases. The germline gives CDR1 SQVTM, CDR2 ANQGSEA. The CDR3 totals 13 residues. This CDR3 reads CSVSQGFACEQYF. The CDR3 nucleotides read TGCAGCGTTTCACAGGGATTTGCCTGCGAGCAGTACTTC.

This clonotype was observed many times. The chain combines TRBV12-3 or TRBV12-4 with TRBJ2-7, with D possibly TRBD2 on 6 matching bases. V lost 5 bases and J 6 bases, leaving 17 bases between the germline ends. This CDR3 has 14 residues. The CDR3 bases are TGTGCCAGCAGTCCCCCGACTAGTTTCTCCGAGCAGTACTTC. Translated, it gives CASSPPTSFSEQYF.

To note about this clonotype: Possible read error: a much larger clone is one base away. The chain joins TRBV11-2 to TRBJ2-5; D may be TRBD1 or TRBD2 (5 bases each). From germline, CDR1 is SGHAT and CDR2 FQNNGV. The CDR3 has 15 residues. Here the CDR3 reads CASILGRNWGETQYF. Here the CDR3 DNA reads TGTGCCAGCATCTTAGGACGGAATTGGGGGGAGACCCAGTACTTC.

Points on this clonotype: This sequence may be a read error, since a much larger clone differs from it by one base. The rearrangement joins TRBV28 to TRBJ2-7; D is unclear. The germline V gene encodes CDR1 MDHEN and CDR2 SYDVKM. The CDR3 sequence is 12 residues long. The CDR3 loop reads CAGSLWAREQYF. CDR3 nucleotide sequence: TGTGCCGGCAGTTTATGGGCTAGGGAGCAGTACTTC.

The sample holds many counts of this clonotype. The gene calls are TRBV5-1 and TRBJ2-7; TRBD1 agrees at 7 bases. After removal of 2 bases from V and 4 bases from J, the junction contained 6 bases not matched to a gene. The CDR3 has 14 amino acids. Germline lookup yields CDR1 SGHRS and CDR2 YFSETQ. CDR3 sequence reads: CASSFLGTAYEQYF. In DNA, the CDR3 is TGCGCCAGCAGCTTTTTAGGGACAGCTTACGAGCAGTACTTC.

Of note for this clonotype: A much bigger clone sits one base away, suggesting this may be a read error. The chain combines TRBV5-1 with TRBJ1-1; D might be TRBD1 (5 bases). The CDR3 covers 13 residues. CDR1 is SGHRS, CDR2 YFSETQ, per germline. V lost 7 bases and J lost 0, with 10 bases in between. CDR3 amino acids: CASGATMNTEAFF. In nucleotides, the CDR3 is TGCGCCAGCGGGGCGACCATGAACACTGAAGCTTTCTTT.